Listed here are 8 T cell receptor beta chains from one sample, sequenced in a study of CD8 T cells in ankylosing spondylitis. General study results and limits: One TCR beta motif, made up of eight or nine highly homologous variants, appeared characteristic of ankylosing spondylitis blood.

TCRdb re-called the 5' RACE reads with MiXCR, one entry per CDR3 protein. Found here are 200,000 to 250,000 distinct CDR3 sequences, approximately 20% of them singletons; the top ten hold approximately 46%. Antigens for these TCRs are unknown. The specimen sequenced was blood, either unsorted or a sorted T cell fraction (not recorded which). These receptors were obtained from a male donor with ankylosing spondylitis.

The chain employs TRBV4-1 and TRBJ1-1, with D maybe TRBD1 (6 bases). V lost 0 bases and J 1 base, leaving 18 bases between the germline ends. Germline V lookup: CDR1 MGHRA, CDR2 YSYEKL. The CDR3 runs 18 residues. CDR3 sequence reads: CASSQDEQGFGKNTEAFF. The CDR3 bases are TGCGCCAGCAGCCAAGACGAACAGGGTTTCGGAAAGAACACTGAAGCTTTCTTT.

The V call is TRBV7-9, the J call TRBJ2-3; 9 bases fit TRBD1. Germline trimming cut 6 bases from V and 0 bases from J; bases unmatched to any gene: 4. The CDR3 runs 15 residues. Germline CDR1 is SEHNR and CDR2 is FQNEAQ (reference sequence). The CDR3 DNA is TGTGCCAGCAGTTCAACAGGGGGCAGCACAGATACGCAGTATTTT. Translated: CASSSTGGSTDTQYF.

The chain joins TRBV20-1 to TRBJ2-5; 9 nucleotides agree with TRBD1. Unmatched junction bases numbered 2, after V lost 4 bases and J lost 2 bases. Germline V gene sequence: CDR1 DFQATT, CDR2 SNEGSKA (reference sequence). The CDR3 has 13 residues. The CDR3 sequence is CSATTGGQETQYF. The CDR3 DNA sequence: TGCAGTGCTACGACAGGGGGTCAAGAGACCCAGTACTTC.

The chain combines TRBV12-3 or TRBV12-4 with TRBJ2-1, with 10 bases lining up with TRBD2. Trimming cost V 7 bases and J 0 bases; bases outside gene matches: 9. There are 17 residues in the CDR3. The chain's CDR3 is CASTSGLAGASYNEQFF. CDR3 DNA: TGTGCCAGCACTTCCGGGCTAGCGGGGGCCTCCTACAATGAGCAGTTCTTC.

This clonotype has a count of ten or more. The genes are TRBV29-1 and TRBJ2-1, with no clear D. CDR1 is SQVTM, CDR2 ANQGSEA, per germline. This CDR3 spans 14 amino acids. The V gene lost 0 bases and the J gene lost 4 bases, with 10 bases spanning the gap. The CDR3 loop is CSVEDQDEYNEQFF. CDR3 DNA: TGCAGCGTTGAAGATCAAGATGAGTACAATGAGCAGTTCTTC.

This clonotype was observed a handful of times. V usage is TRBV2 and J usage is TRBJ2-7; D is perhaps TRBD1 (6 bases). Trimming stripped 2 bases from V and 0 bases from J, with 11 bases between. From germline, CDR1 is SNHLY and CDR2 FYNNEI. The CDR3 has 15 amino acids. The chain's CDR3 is CASSESRGNSYEQYF. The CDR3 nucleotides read TGTGCCAGCAGTGAAAGCAGGGGAAACTCCTACGAGCAGTACTTC.

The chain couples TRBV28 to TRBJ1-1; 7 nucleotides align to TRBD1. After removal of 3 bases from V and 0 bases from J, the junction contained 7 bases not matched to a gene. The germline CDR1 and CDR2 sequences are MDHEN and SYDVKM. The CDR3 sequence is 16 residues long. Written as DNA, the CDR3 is TGTGCCAGCAGTTTCCATATGGGACAGATGAACACTGAAGCTTTCTTT. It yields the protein CASSFHMGQMNTEAFF.

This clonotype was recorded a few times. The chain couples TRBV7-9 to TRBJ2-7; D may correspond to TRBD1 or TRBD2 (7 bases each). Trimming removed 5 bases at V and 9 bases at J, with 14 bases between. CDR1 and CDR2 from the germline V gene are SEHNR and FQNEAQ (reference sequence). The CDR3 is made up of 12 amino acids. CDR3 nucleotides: TGTGCCAGCAGCCTGGGGAGGGACAGGCAGTACTTC. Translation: CASSLGRDRQYF. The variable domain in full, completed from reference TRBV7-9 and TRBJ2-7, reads DTGVSQNPRHKITKRGQNVTFRCDPISEHNRLYWYRQTLGQGPEFLTYFQNEAQLEKSRLLSDRFSAERPKGSFSTLEIQRTEQGDSAMYLCASSLGRDRQYFGPGTRLTVT.